This T cell receptor beta chain appears in the sequencing data of a study of Graves' ophthalmopathy and Graves' hyperthyroidism. Looking at the study overall: Peripheral blood was collected at initial diagnosis, before any treatment.

As for this clonotype: Its specificity is not known.

Findings of the study overall: Most expanded clonotypes in thyroid above 0.001 frequency also showed up in blood.

Amplification of TCR beta CDR3 regions used RNA transcripts. HTBI-primed RT-PCR formed the first round, and a multiplex PCR formed the second. A single record per CDR3 protein comes from TCRdb applying MiXCR to the multiplex PCR reads. The sample has around 670,000 distinct CDR3 sequences; roughly 40% are singletons. CDR1 is SGDLS, CDR2 YYNGEE, per germline. Trimming took 4 bases from V and 8 from J, leaving 10 bases between them. This CDR3 has 13 residues. Specimen: peripheral blood. The chain couples TRBV9 to TRBJ1-6; no firm D call. The source of this sequence is an adult man with Graves' ophthalmopathy. The CDR3 loop is CASSPWGDSPLHF. The CDR3 DNA follows: TGTGCCAGCAGCCCCTGGGGTGATTCACCCCTCCACTTT.